These T cell receptor beta chains were read from a single sample in a study of cytomegalovirus exposure and HLA in healthy donors. Clones were sequenced by immunoSEQ multiplex PCR, and TCRdb holds only the in-frame ones, with some missing. The repertoire has under 300,000 clones, 86% of them found once; the top ten carry around 1.3%. Sequenced material: PBMCs. These receptors all come from a woman aged 25-40 years in good health and CMV-seropositive. Both conserved end residues are part of each CDR3. Fields, in order: clone size, V gene, D gene, J gene, CDR3 protein, CDR3 DNA. D genes are given only for firm matches. The size field is filled for only some rows; it gives once, few, many or a size class.

.	TRBV19	.	TRBJ2-1	CASSREGVVQFF	TGTGCCAGTAGTAGGGAGGGGGTCGTGCAGTTCTTC
few	TRBV2	.	TRBJ2-3	CASRERTAGLSTDTQYF	TGTGCCAGCAGAGAACGGACAGCGGGACTCAGCACAGATACGCAGTATTTT
.	TRBV9	TRBD1	TRBJ1-1	CASSVEGQEMNTEAFF	TGTGCCAGCAGCGTAGAGGGACAGGAAATGAACACTGAAGCTTTCTTT
.	TRBV11-2	.	TRBJ2-7	CASSRVPGGGYEQYF	TGTGCCAGCAGTAGGGTACCGGGGGGCGGCTACGAGCAGTACTTC
.	TRBV5-1	.	TRBJ1-1	CASSYEMNTEAFF	TGCGCCAGCAGTTATGAGATGAACACTGAAGCTTTCTTT
.	TRBV27	.	TRBJ2-5	CASSLRGEQETQYF	TGTGCCAGCAGTTTACGAGGAGAACAAGAGACCCAGTACTTC
.	TRBV27	TRBD2	TRBJ2-7	CASKGPGGLAF	TGTGCCAGCAAGGGGCCGGGGGGTCTCGCGTTC
once	TRBV6-6	.	TRBJ1-1	CASSYLEGGNAFF	TGTGCCAGCAGTTACCTGGAGGGGGGGAATGCTTTCTTT
once	TRBV28	TRBD2	TRBJ2-7	CASSLYSGGDYEQYF	TGTGCCAGCAGTTTGTATAGCGGGGGGGACTACGAGCAGTACTTC
.	TRBV5-6	TRBD1	TRBJ1-1	CASILRVGTGYTEAFF	TGTGCCAGCATCCTCAGAGTAGGGACAGGGTATACTGAAGCTTTCTTT
.	TRBV9	.	TRBJ2-3	CASSVVPGLDTQYF	TGTGCCAGCAGCGTAGTGCCAGGGTTAGATACGCAGTATTTT
.	TRBV7-9	.	TRBJ2-2	CASSLFPSPGTGELFF	TGTGCCAGCAGCTTATTCCCTAGCCCGGGCACCGGGGAGCTGTTTTTT
.	TRBV4-1	TRBD1	TRBJ1-1	CASSHSPGQDEAFF	TGCGCCAGCAGCCATTCACCGGGACAGGATGAAGCTTTCTTT
.	TRBV7-9	.	TRBJ2-3	CASSLVTGVADTQYF	TGTGCCAGCAGCTTAGTGACGGGGGTCGCAGATACGCAGTATTTT
once	TRBV7-6	.	TRBJ2-7	CASSLASRGRGPYEQYF	TGTGCCAGCAGCTTAGCGTCTCGTGGCAGGGGCCCCTACGAGCAGTACTTC
.	TRBV11-3	.	TRBJ2-7	CASSSLDGEAYEQYF	TGTGCCAGCAGCTCACTCGACGGGGAAGCTTACGAGCAGTACTTC
.	TRBV5-1	TRBD1	TRBJ1-1	CASSGRTGDTEAFF	TGCGCCAGCAGCGGACGGACAGGGGACACTGAAGCTTTCTTT
few	TRBV30	.	TRBJ1-4	CAWSVKRAEREKLFF	TGTGCCTGGAGTGTAAAGCGGGCCGAGCGTGAAAAACTGTTTTTT